This TCR beta chain was identified in a study of beta chain features in type 1 diabetes. CD4+ naive, central memory, regulatory and stem cell-like memory cells were sorted via CD45RO/CCR7/CD25/CD127/CD95/CD27. V shed 6 bases and J shed 6 bases, with 21 bases lying between them. CDR3 size: 15 residues. Germline assignment: CDR1 ENHRY and CDR2 SYGVKD. Findings and caveats of the study: The question of HLA type influencing TCRB rearrangement was one that remained unresolved here. The naive, central memory and Treg TCRB repertoires showed an apparent similarity that was greater among patients than among healthy donors.

As to this clone: Its antigen is not identified.

Expressed TCRB transcripts were sequenced after all isolated RNA was converted to cDNA. The read count averaged approximately 3.5 million across naive, central memory and regulatory T cell samples. Produced via immunoSEQ multiplex PCR; TCRdb's table is partial and in-frame only. This sample has over 500,000 clones; around a sixth occur once, and the top ten carry about 0.086%. This chain links TRBV10-3 with TRBJ2-7, with D possibly called TRBD1 or TRBD2 (6 bases each). Sequencing was carried out using naive CD4+ T cells from blood. This TCR was recovered from a man between 18 and 35 years old in good health. The CDR3 coding sequence is TGTGCCATCAGGCGGGGCGAGGGGGGACCTTCCGAGCAGTACTTC. Its protein is CAIRRGEGGPSEQYF.